These T cell receptor beta chains were read from a single sample in a study of T cell repertoires in cytomegalovirus infection. No antigens are known for them. TCRdb itself ran the reads through MiXCR, one entry per CDR3 protein. The data hold approximately 990,000 distinct CDR3 sequences, with roughly 30% observed a single time. The starting material was cultured CD8+ T cells from PBMCs, obtained from culture after CMV antigen stimulation. Every receptor here comes from a human donor in good health (CMV status not recorded). Some clones in this sample may be carry-over from other donors' samples. Each CDR3 is given with its conserved first and last residue. The D gene is left open where the match is weak. Expanded clones are given a class, and other clones once, few, many or no size at all.

d_gene	v_gene	j_gene	abundance	CDR3aa	CDR3nt
-	TRBV20-1	TRBJ2-1	-	CSAVPSLSPEQFF	TGCAGTGCGGTCCCCTCGCTCTCGCCTGAGCAGTTCTTC
-	TRBV27	TRBJ2-3	-	CASSLGVSGTDTQYF	TGTGCCAGCAGTTTGGGTGTCTCTGGGACAGATACGCAGTATTTT
-	TRBV7-9	TRBJ2-3	many	CASSFHFRLESTDTQYF	TGTGCCAGCAGCTTCCATTTCAGACTAGAAAGCACAGATACGCAGTATTTT
TRBD1	TRBV7-6	TRBJ1-1	many	CASSFIRDRDTEAFF	TGTGCCAGCAGCTTCATCCGGGACAGGGACACTGAAGCTTTCTTT
-	TRBV6-5	TRBJ2-3	many	CASSYTPSGVSSTDTQYF	TGTGCCAGCAGTTACACCCCCTCTGGAGTATCGAGCACAGATACGCAGTATTTT
-	TRBV9	TRBJ2-3	once	CASSIPRVPNPDTQYF	TGTGCCAGCAGCATCCCCCGGGTCCCCAACCCAGATACGCAGTATTTT
-	TRBV19	TRBJ1-2	few	CASSPSSGNYGYTF	TGTGCCAGTAGCCCCTCGTCCGGGAACTATGGCTACACCTTC
TRBD2	TRBV27	TRBJ2-3	many	CASSLLAGGPDTQYF	TGTGCCAGCAGCTTACTAGCGGGGGGGCCTGATACGCAGTATTTT
TRBD2	TRBV27	TRBJ2-2	-	CANTTGGNTGELFF	TGTGCCAATACAACGGGAGGGAACACCGGGGAGCTGTTTTTT
TRBD1	TRBV4-3	TRBJ1-2	few	CASSQVGTGDVGHYGYTF	TGCGCCAGCAGCCAAGTGGGGACAGGGGACGTAGGGCACTATGGCTACACCTTC
-	TRBV6-6	TRBJ1-1	few	CASSHYGVQDTEAFF	TGTGCCAGCAGTCACTACGGGGTACAGGACACTGAAGCTTTCTTT
-	TRBV27	TRBJ1-1	-	CASSHSHNTEAFF	TGTGCCAGCAGCCATTCCCACAACACTGAAGCTTTCTTT
TRBD1	TRBV10-3	TRBJ1-2	many	CAISEWGQSANYGYTF	TGTGCCATCAGTGAGTGGGGACAGAGTGCTAACTATGGCTACACCTTC
TRBD1	TRBV20-1	TRBJ1-4	-	CSASPPTGERANEKLFF	TGCAGTGCTAGTCCCCCGACAGGGGAGAGAGCTAATGAAAAACTGTTTTTT
-	TRBV5-6	TRBJ1-5	few	CASSLGRTKVQPQHF	TGTGCCAGCAGCTTGGGACGGACAAAGGTTCAGCCCCAGCATTTT
-	TRBV19	TRBJ2-1	-	CASSTTGWIDEQFF	TGTGCCAGTAGTACCACAGGGTGGATAGATGAGCAGTTCTTC
-	TRBV28	TRBJ2-3	-	CASSLRGTADTQYF	TGTGCCAGCAGTTTACGGGGGACGGCAGATACGCAGTATTTT
TRBD1	TRBV4-1	TRBJ1-6	-	CASSQAQGNSPLHF	TGCGCCAGCAGCCAAGCACAGGGGAATTCACCCCTCCACTTT
TRBD1	TRBV11-1	TRBJ2-1	-	CASSLAFDVTGVSYNEQFF	TGTGCCAGCAGCTTAGCGTTCGACGTTACAGGGGTGTCCTACAATGAGCAGTTCTTC
TRBD2	TRBV20-1	TRBJ2-1	few	CSASWTSYNEQFF	TGCAGTGCTAGTTGGACTAGCTACAATGAGCAGTTCTTC
-	TRBV7-6	TRBJ2-2	many	CASSPTGQSNTGELFF	TGTGCCAGCAGCCCGACGGGACAATCGAACACCGGGGAGCTGTTTTTT
-	TRBV12-3/TRBV12-4	TRBJ1-2	few	CASSFGLRGGRIHISVDGYTF	TGTGCCAGCAGTTTTGGTCTCCGCGGGGGGCGGATACATATTTCCGTGGATGGCTACACCTTC
-	TRBV7-9	TRBJ1-2	-	CASSPGTPANYGYTF	TGTGCCAGCAGCCCTGGGACACCTGCTAACTATGGCTACACCTTC
-	TRBV7-6	TRBJ1-6	many	CASSLYRQGLESPLHF	TGTGCCAGCAGCCTCTACCGCCAGGGGTTGGAATCACCCCTCCACTTT
TRBD1	TRBV5-4	TRBJ2-1	-	CASRGGGGTGDDEQFF	TGTGCCAGCAGGGGGGGAGGTGGGACAGGGGATGATGAGCAGTTCTTC
-	TRBV4-1	TRBJ1-3	few	CASSQARVSGNTIYF	TGCGCCAGCAGCCAAGCCAGGGTATCTGGAAACACCATATATTTT
TRBD1	TRBV12-3/TRBV12-4	TRBJ2-5	-	CASSPTGPQETQYF	TGTGCCAGCAGTCCGACAGGGCCTCAAGAGACCCAGTACTTC
-	TRBV7-9	TRBJ2-5	few	CASSLTTSETQYF	TGTGCCAGCAGCTTAACGACATCAGAGACCCAGTACTTC
-	TRBV27	TRBJ1-1	few	CASIGFLGAFF	TGTGCCAGCATTGGGTTTTTGGGAGCTTTCTTT
-	TRBV7-6	TRBJ2-7	-	CASSMGRVWDEQYF	TGTGCCAGCAGCATGGGACGGGTCTGGGACGAGCAGTACTTC
-	TRBV7-9	TRBJ2-7	many	CASTDTYEQYF	TGTGCCAGCACCGACACCTACGAGCAGTACTTC
TRBD1	TRBV4-1	TRBJ1-3	-	CASSHRQGHIYF	TGCGCCAGCAGCCATAGACAGGGTCACATATATTTT
TRBD1	TRBV5-5	TRBJ1-5	-	CASSLNRGAVQPQHF	TGTGCCAGCAGCTTGAACAGGGGCGCAGTTCAGCCCCAGCATTTT
-	TRBV11-2	TRBJ2-5	-	CASSLNWVSRETQYF	TGTGCCAGCAGCTTAAATTGGGTCAGTCGCGAGACCCAGTACTTC
-	TRBV9	TRBJ1-3	-	CASSVGGTSGNTIYF	TGTGCCAGCAGCGTAGGTGGGACCTCTGGAAACACCATATATTTT
TRBD1	TRBV20-1	TRBJ1-5	-	CSARGGQINQPQHF	TGCAGTGCTAGAGGGGGACAGATCAATCAGCCCCAGCATTTT
-	TRBV19	TRBJ2-1	-	CASSIVGFPKWQFF	TGTGCCAGTAGTATAGTTGGTTTCCCGAAGTGGCAGTTCTTC
TRBD2	TRBV6-2/TRBV6-3	TRBJ2-5	-	CASSLLAGGLEETQYF	TGTGCCAGCAGTTTACTAGCGGGGGGGCTGGAGGAGACCCAGTACTTC
-	TRBV18	TRBJ1-3	-	CASSPSGSGNTIYF	TGTGCCAGCTCACCATCCGGGTCTGGAAACACCATATATTTT
-	TRBV14	TRBJ2-3	few	CASSQDVGGITDTQYF	TGTGCCAGCAGCCAAGATGTTGGGGGAATCACAGATACGCAGTATTTT
-	TRBV7-6	TRBJ2-3	-	CARSFTAGLTDTQYF	TGTGCCCGCAGCTTTACGGCAGGGCTCACAGATACGCAGTATTTT
-	TRBV19	TRBJ1-5	few	CASKVGGSNQPQHF	TGTGCCAGTAAGGTCGGGGGTAGCAATCAGCCCCAGCATTTT
-	TRBV6-2/TRBV6-3	TRBJ2-7	-	CASSYTRDKLFSYEQYF	TGTGCCAGCAGTTACACACGGGACAAACTTTTCTCCTACGAGCAGTACTTC
-	TRBV20-1	TRBJ2-7	-	CSARDRVQAYEQYF	TGCAGTGCTAGAGATCGGGTTCAGGCCTACGAGCAGTACTTC
TRBD2	TRBV12-3/TRBV12-4	TRBJ2-2	many	CAIPGTSAGELFF	TGTGCCATACCTGGGACTAGCGCCGGGGAGCTGTTTTTT
-	TRBV14	TRBJ2-7	-	CVSSQVTGRTYEQYF	TGTGTCAGCAGCCAAGTTACAGGCCGAACCTACGAGCAGTACTTC
-	TRBV10-2	TRBJ2-2	-	CASSERTNTGELFF	TGCGCCAGCAGTGAGCGGACCAACACCGGGGAGCTGTTTTTT
TRBD2	TRBV6-5	TRBJ2-3	few	CASSYSGGAEWPDTQYF	TGTGCCAGCAGTTATAGCGGGGGGGCCGAGTGGCCAGATACGCAGTATTTT
-	TRBV7-6	TRBJ1-2	few	CASSLASGAAYGYTF	TGTGCCAGCAGCTTAGCAAGCGGCGCGGCCTATGGCTACACCTTC
TRBD2	TRBV6-2/TRBV6-3	TRBJ2-1	many	CASRGRGLPYNEQFF	TGTGCCAGCAGAGGGAGGGGCTTACCCTACAATGAGCAGTTCTTC
-	TRBV7-2	TRBJ2-5	many	CASSPLSLQETQYF	TGTGCCAGCAGCCCATTATCCCTCCAAGAGACCCAGTACTTC